This TCR beta chain was profiled in a study of blood T cell repertoires in COVID-19. In the study overall: COVID-19 samples from acute and convalescent phases originated in the United States, Italy and Spain. T cells, B-cell-depleted T cells, or PBMCs supplied cDNA or gDNA.

Under the authors' procedure: Reference gene primer amplification in the assay estimated nucleated cell counts. The protocol was immunoSEQ multiplex PCR, while the TCRdb copy is restricted to in-frame clones and leaves out a portion. V, J and clone size reflect that table, while D and trimming were determined from the DNA. The sample lists about 300,000 clones; 84% were seen once. Germline V gene data show CDR1 as SGHVS and CDR2 as FQNEAQ. CDR3 length: 17 residues. Trimming took 5 bases from V and 8 from J; bases not matched to a gene: 14. Enrolled during active infection, Seattle patients were then followed longitudinally.

This chain joins TRBV7-8 and TRBJ2-1; 11 bases fit TRBD2. This TCR was sampled from a human donor with COVID-19, enrolled during active disease. The donor label of this sample is uncertain. Sample: peripheral blood. The CDR3 DNA follows: TGTGCCAGCAGCCCTCCCCCTCTTAGCGGGAGGGTAGATGAGCAGTTCTTC. Translating it yields CASSPPPLSGRVDEQFF.